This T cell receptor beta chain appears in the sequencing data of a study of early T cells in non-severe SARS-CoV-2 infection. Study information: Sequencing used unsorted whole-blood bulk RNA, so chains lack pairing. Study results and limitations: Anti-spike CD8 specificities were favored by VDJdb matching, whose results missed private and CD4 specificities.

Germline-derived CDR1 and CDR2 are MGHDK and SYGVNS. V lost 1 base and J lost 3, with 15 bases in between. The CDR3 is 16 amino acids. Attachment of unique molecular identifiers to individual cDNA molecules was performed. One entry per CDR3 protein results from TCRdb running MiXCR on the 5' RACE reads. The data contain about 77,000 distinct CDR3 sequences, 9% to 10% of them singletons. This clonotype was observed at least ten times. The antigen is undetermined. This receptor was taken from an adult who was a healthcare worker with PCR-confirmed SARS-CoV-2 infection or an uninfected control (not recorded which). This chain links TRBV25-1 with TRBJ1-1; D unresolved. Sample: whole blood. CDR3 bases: TGTGCCAGCAGTGAATCAGGCAGTCTTATTTACACTGAAGCTTTCTTT. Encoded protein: CASSESGSLIYTEAFF.